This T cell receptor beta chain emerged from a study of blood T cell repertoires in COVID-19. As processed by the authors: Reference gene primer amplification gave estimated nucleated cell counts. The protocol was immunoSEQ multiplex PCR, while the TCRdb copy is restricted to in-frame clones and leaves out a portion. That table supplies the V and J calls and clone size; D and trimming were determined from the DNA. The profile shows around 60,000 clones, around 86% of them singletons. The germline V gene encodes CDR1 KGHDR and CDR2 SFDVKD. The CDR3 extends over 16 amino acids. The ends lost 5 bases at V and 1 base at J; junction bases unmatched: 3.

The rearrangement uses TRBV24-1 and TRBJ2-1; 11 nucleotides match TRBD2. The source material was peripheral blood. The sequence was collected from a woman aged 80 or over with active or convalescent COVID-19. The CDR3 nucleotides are TGTGCCACCAGTGGCCCTAGCGGGGGGTCCTACAATGAGCAGTTCTTC. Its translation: CATSGPSGGSYNEQFF.